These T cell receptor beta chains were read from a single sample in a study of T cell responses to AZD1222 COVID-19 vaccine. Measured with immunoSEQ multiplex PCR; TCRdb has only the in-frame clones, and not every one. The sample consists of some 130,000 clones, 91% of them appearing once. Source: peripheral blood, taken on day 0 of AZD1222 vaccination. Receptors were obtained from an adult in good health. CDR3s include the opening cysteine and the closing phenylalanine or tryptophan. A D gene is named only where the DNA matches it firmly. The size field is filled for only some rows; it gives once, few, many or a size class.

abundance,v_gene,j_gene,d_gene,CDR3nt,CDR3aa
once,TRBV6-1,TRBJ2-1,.,TGTGCCAGCAGTGAACAGGCTAGCAACAATCATGAGCAGTTCTTC,CASSEQASNNHEQFF
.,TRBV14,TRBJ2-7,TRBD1,TGTGCCAGCAGCCAAGCACCCCCGGGACAGGGAACCTACGAGCAGTACTTC,CASSQAPPGQGTYEQYF
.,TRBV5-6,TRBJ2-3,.,TGTGCCAGCAGCTGGGGACGGGATACGCAGTATTTT,CASSWGRDTQYF
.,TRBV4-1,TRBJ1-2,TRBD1,TGCGCCAGCAGCCACAAGGGACAGGGGTCCGCTAACTATGGCTACACCTTC,CASSHKGQGSANYGYTF
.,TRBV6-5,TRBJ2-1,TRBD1,TGTGCCGGCACGAAAGGACAGGGGGCTGATGAGCAGTTCTTC,CAGTKGQGADEQFF
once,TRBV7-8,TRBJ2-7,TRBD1,TGTGCCAGCAGCTTAAGACAGGGGAACGAGCAGTACTTC,CASSLRQGNEQYF
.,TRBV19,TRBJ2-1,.,TGTGCCAGTTTGGGGTTTCAGGAGTGGGACAATGAGCAGTTCTTC,CASLGFQEWDNEQFF
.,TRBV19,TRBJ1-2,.,TGTGCCAGTAGTCACCCCAAGGGGCACAGGACCGGCTACACCTTC,CASSHPKGHRTGYTF
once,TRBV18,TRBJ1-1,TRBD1,TGTGCCAGCTCATCCGGACAGGACACTGAAGCTTTCTTT,CASSSGQDTEAFF
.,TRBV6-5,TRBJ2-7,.,TGTGCCAGCAGTTTCAACTACGAGCAGTACTTC,CASSFNYEQYF
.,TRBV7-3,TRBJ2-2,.,TGTGCCAGCAGCTTAGGTGTTTTCTCCGGGGAGCTGTTTTTT,CASSLGVFSGELFF
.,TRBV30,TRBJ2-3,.,TGTGCCTGGGCAGGGCAAGATACGCAGTATTTT,CAWAGQDTQYF
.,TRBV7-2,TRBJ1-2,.,TGTGCCAGCAGCTTATTGCCGGGTCCAGGACATGGCTACACCTTC,CASSLLPGPGHGYTF
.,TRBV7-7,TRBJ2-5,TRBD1,TGTGCCAGCAGCTCGGACAGGGAAGAGACCCAGTACTTC,CASSSDREETQYF
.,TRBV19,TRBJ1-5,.,TGTGCCAGTAGTATTGGGGGCCCGAGCAATCAGCCCCAGCATTTT,CASSIGGPSNQPQHF
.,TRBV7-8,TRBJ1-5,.,TGTGCCAGCAGCGCCGAACAGGGAACTCAGCCCCAGCATTTT,CASSAEQGTQPQHF
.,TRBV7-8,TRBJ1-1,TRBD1,TGTGCCAGCAGCTTACAGGGACAGGGGGGGAACACTGAAGCTTTCTTT,CASSLQGQGGNTEAFF
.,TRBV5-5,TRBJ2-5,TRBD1,TGTGCCAGCAGCTCAAGACAGGGGGCGCGGGAGACCCAGTACTTC,CASSSRQGARETQYF
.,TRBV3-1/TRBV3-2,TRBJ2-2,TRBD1,TGTGCCAGCAGCCAAGTAAGGACAGGTTGGAACACCGGGGAGCTGTTTTTT,CASSQVRTGWNTGELFF
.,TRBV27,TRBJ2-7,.,TGTGCCAGCAGTTTCAGCGGAGAAATCTTCTACGAGCAGTACTTC,CASSFSGEIFYEQYF
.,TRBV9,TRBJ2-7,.,TGTGCCAGCAGTCTCGGAGTTTCCCGCTACGAGCAGTACTTC,CASSLGVSRYEQYF
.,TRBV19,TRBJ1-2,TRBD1,TGTGCCAGTAGTTGGGGACAGGGGGACTATGGCTACACCTTC,CASSWGQGDYGYTF
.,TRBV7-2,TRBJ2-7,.,TGTGCCAGCAGCTTACAGGTCGGGGACCACGAGCAGTACTTC,CASSLQVGDHEQYF
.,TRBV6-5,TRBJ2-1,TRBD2,TGTGCCAGCAGTTTGGGACTACGCCCTTTCAGAAATGAGCAGTTCTTC,CASSLGLRPFRNEQFF
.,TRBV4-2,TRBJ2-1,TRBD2,TGTGCCAGCAGCCCGAAAGCGGGACGGGGCAATGAGCAGTTCTTC,CASSPKAGRGNEQFF
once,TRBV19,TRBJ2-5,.,TGTGCCAGTAGTATAGATCTCGGGGAGACCCAGTACTTC,CASSIDLGETQYF
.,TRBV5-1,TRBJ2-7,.,TGCGCCAGCAGCTTCGGCCAGGTCCGCTACGAGCAGTACTTC,CASSFGQVRYEQYF
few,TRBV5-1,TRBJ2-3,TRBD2,TGCGCCAGCAGCTTGGAAAAGCGGGAGGGCACAGATACGCAGTATTTT,CASSLEKREGTDTQYF
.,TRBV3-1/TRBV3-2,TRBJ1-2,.,TGTGCCAGCAGCCAAGATTCTATTCAACAAGGGGGTATCTATGGCTACACCTTC,CASSQDSIQQGGIYGYTF
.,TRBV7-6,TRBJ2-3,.,TGTGCCAGCAGCGCGCGAGGGTGGGGCGGAGGAAGGCCAGATACGCAGTATTTT,CASSARGWGGGRPDTQYF
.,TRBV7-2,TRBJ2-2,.,TGTGCCAGCAGCTTTAGGGTTAACACCGGGGAGCTGTTTTTT,CASSFRVNTGELFF
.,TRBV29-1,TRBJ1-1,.,TGCAGCGTTTCCCGGGTCATTAGGGACACTGAAGCTTTCTTT,CSVSRVIRDTEAFF
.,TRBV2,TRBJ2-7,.,TGTGCCAGCAGAAGGACAGATTCCTACGAGCAGTACTTC,CASRRTDSYEQYF
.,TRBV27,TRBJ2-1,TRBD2,TGTGCCAGCAGTTGGGGCGGGGGGGTCGGGAATGAGCAGTTCTTC,CASSWGGGVGNEQFF
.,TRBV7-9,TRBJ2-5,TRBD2,TGTGCCAGCAGCCCCCCGTTCCGCGGGGGTAAAGAGACCCAGTACTTC,CASSPPFRGGKETQYF
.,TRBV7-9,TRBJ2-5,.,TGTGCCAGCAGGCTTGGCAGGGCGGCCGAGACCCAGTACTTC,CASRLGRAAETQYF
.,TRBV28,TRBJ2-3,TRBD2,TGTGCCAGCAGTTTAGCGGGACTAGCGGGAGTCCAGGATACGCAGTATTTT,CASSLAGLAGVQDTQYF
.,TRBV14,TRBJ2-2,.,TGTGCCAGCAGCCTATGGTCCGGGAGAGGCACCGGGGAGCTGTTTTTT,CASSLWSGRGTGELFF
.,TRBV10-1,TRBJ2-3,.,TGCGCCAGCAATGCAGACAGATCGGGTACGCAGTATTTT,CASNADRSGTQYF
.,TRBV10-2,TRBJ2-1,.,TGCGCCAGCAGTCAAGCTAGCCCACCCCACAATGAGCAGTTCTTC,CASSQASPPHNEQFF
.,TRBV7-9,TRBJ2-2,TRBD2,TGTGCCAGCAGCTTTGAGGAGGCAGCGGGAGGTCGGAACACCGGGGAGCTGTTTTTT,CASSFEEAAGGRNTGELFF
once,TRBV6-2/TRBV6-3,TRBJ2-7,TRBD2,TGTGCCAGCAGTTTGACTAGCGGGGGGTACGAGCAGTACTTC,CASSLTSGGYEQYF
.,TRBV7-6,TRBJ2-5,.,TGTGCCAGCAGCTTAGAGCTCTGGGGTGAGACCCAGTACTTC,CASSLELWGETQYF
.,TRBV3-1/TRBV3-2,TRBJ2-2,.,TGTGCCAGCAGCCCCTTCGGGCGAGGGGGGACCGGGGAGCTGTTTTTT,CASSPFGRGGTGELFF
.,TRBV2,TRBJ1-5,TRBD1,TGTGCCAGCAGAGGGGGACAGGGATACAATCAGCCCCAGCATTTT,CASRGGQGYNQPQHF
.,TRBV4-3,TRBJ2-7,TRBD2,TGCGCCAGCAGCCAAAGCCTAGCGGGTTGGCCCTCCTCCTACGAGCAGTACTTC,CASSQSLAGWPSSYEQYF
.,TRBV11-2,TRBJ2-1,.,TGTGCCAGCAGCTTACCGGGCCAGCAGTTCTTC,CASSLPGQQFF
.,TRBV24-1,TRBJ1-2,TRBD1,TGTGCCACCAGTGATTCTAGGACAGGGAACTATGGCTACACCTTC,CATSDSRTGNYGYTF
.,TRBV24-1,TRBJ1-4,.,TGTGCCACACGGGTTGGGGGGCGCGAAAAACTGTTTTTT,CATRVGGREKLFF
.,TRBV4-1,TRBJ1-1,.,TGCGCCAGCAGCCCCACGGGCGTCCTCACTGAAGCTTTCTTT,CASSPTGVLTEAFF
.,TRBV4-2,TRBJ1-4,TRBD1,TGTGCCAGCAGCCAGGGACAGGGAGCGGTGGATGAAAAACTGTTTTTT,CASSQGQGAVDEKLFF
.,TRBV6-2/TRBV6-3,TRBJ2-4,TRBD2,TGTGCCAGCAGTTATCTGGGACTAGCGGGGGGCGACATTCAGTACTTC,CASSYLGLAGGDIQYF
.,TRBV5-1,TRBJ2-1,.,TGCGCCAGCAGCTCGGGCCATGCCGATGAGCAGTTCTTC,CASSSGHADEQFF